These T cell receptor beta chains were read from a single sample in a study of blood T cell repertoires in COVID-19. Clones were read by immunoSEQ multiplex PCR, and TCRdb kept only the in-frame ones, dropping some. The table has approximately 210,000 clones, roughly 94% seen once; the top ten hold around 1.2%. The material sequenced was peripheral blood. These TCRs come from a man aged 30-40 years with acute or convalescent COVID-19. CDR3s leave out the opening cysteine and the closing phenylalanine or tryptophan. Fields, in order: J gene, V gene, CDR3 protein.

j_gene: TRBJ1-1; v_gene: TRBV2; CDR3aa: ASVSEIITEAF
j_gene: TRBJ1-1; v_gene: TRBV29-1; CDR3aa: SVSKMTRWEGSNTEAF
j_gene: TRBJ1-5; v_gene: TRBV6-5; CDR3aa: ASTVSGGQPQH
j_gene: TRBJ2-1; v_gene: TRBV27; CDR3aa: ASSSQAVGQF
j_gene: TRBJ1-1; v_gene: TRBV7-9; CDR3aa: ASSPREGRNTEAF
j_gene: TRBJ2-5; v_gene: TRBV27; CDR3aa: ASSSLSTRSEAQY
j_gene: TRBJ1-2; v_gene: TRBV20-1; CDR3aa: SASHGTNYGYT
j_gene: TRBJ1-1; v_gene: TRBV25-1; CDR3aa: ASSDTLNTEAF
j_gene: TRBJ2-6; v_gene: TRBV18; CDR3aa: ASSPGTGAGANVLT
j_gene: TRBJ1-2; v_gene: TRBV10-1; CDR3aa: ASSAGPGNYGYT
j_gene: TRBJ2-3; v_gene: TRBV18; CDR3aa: ASSPPGTGRTDTQY
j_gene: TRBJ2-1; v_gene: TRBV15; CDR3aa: ATSRGTDNEQF
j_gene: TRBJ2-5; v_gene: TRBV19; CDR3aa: ASSKGDTSIKTQY
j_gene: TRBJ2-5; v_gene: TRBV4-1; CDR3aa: ASSQGPSGGAETQY
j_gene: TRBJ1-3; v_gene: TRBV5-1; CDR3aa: ASSSDTQAGNTIY
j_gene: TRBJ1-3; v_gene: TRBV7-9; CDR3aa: ASSPLGGQGGNTIY
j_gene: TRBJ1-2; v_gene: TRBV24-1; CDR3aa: AISPGTGGNGYT
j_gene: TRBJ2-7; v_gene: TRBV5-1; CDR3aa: ASSLVTGAYEQY
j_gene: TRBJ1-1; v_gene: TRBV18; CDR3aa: ASSRGQGWNTEAF
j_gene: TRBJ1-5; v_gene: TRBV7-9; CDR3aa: ASSLPREPQH
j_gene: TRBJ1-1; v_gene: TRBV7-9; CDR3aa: ASSLRDSDTEAF
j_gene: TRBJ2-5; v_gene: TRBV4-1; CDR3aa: ASSQGSGGPSGTQY
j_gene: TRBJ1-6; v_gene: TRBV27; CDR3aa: ASRKQGKMDSPLH
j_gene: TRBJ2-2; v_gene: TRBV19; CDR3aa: ASSMGLAGTGELF
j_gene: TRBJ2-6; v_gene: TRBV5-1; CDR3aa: ASRPQGTGANVLT
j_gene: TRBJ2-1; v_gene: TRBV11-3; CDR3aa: ASSLVVGTDYNEQF
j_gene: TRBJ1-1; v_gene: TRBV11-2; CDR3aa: ASGLREESTEAF
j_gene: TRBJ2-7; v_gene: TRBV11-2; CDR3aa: ASSYWSNSYEQY
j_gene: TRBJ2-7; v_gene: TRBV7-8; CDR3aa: ASSLVRESSYEQY
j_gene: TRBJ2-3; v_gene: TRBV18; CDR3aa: ASSPRLTDTQY
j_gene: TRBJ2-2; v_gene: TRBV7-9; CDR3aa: ASSLARAFGELF
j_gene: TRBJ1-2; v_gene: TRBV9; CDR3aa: ASGANNYGYT
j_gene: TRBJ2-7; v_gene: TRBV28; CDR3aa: ASKGSQTGQKEQY
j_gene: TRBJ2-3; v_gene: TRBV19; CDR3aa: ASSSPGLAEGDTQY
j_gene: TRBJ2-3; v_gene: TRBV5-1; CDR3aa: ASSLETDTQY
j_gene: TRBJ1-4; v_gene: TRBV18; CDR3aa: ASSPITGGRGEKLF
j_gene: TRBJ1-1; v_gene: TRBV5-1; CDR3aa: ASSPGQGFTEAF
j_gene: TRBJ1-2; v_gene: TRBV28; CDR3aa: ASSPPGYT
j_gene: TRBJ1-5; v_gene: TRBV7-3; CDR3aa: ASSLWDRGAQNQPQH
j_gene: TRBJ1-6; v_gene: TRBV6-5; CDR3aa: ASSIDRGYNSPLH
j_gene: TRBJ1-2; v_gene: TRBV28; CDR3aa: ASSLGGQGAYGYT
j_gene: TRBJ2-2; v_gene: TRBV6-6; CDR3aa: ASRPGGTTGELF
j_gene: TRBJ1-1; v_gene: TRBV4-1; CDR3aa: ASSPGQGPVSEAF
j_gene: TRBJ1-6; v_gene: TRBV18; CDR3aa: ASSPGSGNNSPLH
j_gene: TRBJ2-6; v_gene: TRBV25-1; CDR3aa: ASSAQGSSGANVLT
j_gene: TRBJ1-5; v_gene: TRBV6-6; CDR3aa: ASSYSDRGGGQPQH
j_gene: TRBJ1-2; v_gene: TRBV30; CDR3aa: AWSPKGAGFIYGYT
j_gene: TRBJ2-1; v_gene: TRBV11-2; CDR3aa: ASSLAADYNEQF